This entry is about one T cell receptor beta chain. Its target is not known. The CDR3 runs to 15 residues. The germline CDR1 and CDR2 sequences are SGHRS and YFSETQ. The V end was cut by 0 bases, the J end by 0 bases, with 9 bases between. A multiplex PCR was run with 60 Vbeta primers and 13 Jbeta primers. Some clones are missing from TCRdb's copy, which holds only in-frame ones; the method was immunoSEQ multiplex PCR. Of around 120,000 clones listed, roughly 80% are singletons. This sample was included in a study of cytomegalovirus exposure and HLA in healthy donors. Study-wide context: When just under 400 donors were genotyped, around 77% of them were found to fall in the Caucasian-associated ancestry cluster. Whole-study findings and limits: It was approximately 170 TCR beta chains that were listed as cytomegalovirus-associated.

This TCR was sampled from a man younger than 40 in good health and CMV-seronegative. The chain has TRBV5-1 and TRBJ1-1; no clear D. Sequenced input: PBMCs. CDR3 sequence: CASSLAHTMNTEAFF. CDR3 nucleotides: TGCGCCAGCAGCTTGGCACATACCATGAACACTGAAGCTTTCTTT.